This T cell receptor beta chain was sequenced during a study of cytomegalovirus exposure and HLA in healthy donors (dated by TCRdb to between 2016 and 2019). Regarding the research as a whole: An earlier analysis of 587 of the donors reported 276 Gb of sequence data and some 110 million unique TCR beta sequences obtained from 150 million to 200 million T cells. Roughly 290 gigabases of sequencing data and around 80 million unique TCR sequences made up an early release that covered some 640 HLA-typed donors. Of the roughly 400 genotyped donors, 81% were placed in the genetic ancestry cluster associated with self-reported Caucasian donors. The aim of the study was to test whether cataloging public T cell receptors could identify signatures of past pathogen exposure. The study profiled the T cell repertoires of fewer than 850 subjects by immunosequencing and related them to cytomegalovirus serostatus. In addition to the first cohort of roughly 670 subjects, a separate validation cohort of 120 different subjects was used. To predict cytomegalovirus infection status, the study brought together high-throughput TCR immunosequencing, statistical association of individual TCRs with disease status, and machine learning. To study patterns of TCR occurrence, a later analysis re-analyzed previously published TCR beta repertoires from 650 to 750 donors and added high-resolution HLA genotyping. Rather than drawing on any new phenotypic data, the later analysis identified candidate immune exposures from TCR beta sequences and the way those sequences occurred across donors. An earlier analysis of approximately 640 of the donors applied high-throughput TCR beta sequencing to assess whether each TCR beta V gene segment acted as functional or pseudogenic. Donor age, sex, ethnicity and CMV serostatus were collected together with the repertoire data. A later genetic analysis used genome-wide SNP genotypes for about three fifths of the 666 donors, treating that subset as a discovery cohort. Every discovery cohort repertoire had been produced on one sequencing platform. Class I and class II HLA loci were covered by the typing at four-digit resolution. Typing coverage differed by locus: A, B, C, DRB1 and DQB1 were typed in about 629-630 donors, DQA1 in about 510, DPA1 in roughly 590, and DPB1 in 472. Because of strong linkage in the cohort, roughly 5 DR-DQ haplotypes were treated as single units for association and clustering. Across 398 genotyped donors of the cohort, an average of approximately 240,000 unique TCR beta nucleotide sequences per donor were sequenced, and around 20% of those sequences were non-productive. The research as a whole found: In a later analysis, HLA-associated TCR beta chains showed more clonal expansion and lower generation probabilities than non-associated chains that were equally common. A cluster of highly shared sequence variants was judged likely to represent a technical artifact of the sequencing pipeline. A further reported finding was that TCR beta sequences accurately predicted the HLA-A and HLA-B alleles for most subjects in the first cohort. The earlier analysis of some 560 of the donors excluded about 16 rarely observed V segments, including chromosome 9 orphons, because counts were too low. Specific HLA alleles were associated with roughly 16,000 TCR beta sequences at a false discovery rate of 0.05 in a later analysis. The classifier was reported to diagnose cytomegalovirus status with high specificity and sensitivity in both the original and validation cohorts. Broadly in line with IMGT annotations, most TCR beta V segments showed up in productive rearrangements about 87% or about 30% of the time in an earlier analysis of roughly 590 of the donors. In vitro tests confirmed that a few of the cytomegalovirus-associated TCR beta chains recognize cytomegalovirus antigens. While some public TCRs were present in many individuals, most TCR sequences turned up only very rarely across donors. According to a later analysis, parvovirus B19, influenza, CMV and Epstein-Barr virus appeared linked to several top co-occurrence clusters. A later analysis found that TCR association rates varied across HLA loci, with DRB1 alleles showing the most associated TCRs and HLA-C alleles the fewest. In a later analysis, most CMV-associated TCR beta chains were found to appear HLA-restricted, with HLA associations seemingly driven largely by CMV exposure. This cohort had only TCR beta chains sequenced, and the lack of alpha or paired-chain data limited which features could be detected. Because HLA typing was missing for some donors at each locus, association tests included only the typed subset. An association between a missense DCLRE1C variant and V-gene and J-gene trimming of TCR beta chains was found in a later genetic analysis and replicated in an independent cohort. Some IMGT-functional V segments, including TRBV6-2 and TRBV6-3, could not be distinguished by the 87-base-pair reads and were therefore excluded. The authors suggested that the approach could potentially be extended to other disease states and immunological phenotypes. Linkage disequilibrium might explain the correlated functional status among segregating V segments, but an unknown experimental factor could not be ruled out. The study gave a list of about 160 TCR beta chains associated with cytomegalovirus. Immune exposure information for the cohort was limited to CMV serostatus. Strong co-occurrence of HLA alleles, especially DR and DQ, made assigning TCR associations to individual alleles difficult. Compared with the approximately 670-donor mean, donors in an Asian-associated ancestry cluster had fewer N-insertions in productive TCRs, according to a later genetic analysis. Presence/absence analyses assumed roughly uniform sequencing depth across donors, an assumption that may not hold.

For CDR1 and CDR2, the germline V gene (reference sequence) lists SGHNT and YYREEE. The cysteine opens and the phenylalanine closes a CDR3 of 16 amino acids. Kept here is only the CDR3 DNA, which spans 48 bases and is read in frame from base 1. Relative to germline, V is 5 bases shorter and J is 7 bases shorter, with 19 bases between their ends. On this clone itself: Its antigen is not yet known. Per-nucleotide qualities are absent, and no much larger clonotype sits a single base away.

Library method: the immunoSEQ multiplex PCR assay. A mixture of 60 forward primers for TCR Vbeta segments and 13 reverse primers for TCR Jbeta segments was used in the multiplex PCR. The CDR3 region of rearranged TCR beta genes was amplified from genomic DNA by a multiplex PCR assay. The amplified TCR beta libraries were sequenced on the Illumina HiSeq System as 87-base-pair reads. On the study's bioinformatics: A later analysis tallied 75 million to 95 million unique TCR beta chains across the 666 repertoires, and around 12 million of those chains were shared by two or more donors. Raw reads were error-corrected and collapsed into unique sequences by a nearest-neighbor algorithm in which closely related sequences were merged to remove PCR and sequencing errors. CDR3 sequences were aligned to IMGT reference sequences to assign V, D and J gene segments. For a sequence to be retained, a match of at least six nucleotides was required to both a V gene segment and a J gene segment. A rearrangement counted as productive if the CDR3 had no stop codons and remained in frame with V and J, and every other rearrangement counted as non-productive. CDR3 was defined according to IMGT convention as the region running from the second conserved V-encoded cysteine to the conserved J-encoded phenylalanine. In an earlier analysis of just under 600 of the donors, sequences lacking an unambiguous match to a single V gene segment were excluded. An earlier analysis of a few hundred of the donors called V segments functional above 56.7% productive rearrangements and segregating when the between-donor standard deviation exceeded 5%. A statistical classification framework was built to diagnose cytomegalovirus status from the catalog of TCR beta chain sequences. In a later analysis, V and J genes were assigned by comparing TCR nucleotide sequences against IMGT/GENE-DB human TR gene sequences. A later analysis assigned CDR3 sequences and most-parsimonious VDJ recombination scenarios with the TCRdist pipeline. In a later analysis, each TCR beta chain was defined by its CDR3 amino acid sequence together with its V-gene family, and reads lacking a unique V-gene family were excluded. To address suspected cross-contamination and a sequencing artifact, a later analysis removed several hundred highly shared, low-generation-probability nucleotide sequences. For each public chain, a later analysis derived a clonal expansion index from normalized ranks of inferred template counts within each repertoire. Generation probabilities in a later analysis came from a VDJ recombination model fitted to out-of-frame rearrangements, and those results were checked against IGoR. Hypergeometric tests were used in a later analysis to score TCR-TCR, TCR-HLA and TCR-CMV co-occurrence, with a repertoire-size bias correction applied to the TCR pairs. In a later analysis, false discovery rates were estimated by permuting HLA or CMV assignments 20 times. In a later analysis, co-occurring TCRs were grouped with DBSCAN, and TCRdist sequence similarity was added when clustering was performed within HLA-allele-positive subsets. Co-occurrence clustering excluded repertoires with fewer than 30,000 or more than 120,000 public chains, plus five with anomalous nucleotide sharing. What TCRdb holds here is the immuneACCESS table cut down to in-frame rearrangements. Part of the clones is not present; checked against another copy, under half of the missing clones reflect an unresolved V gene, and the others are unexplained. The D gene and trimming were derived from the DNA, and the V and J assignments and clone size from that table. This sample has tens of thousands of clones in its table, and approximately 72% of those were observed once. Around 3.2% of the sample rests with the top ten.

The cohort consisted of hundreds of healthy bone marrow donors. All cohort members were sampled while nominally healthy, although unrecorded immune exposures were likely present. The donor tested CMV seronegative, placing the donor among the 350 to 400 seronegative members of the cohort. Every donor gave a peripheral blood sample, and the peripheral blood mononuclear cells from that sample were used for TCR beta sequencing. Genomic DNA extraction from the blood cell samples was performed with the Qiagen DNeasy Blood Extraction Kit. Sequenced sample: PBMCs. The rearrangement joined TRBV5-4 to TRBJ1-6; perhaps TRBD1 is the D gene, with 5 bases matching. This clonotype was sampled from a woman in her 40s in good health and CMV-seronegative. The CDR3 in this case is CASRADSLPLNSPLHF. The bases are TGTGCCAGCAGGGCTGACAGTTTGCCCCTAAATTCACCCCTCCACTTT. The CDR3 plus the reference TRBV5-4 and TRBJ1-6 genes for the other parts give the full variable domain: ETGVTQSPTHLIKTRGQQVTLRCSSQSGHNTVSWYQQALGQGPQFIFQYYREEENGRGNFPPRFSGLQFPNYSSELNVNALELDDSALYLCASRADSLPLNSPLHFGNGTRLTVT.